These T cell receptor beta chains were read from a single sample in a study of T cells after yellow fever vaccination. TCRdb independently ran MiXCR on the 5' RACE reads; one entry per CDR3 protein. Here the sample spans just under 600,000 distinct CDR3 sequences, roughly 14% being singletons. The sample consisted of PBMCs, taken on the day of the yellow fever booster vaccination. The receptors come from a man aged 25 to 40 who received the YFV17D yellow fever vaccine. Both conserved end residues are part of each CDR3. Fields, in order: clone size, D gene, J gene, V gene, CDR3 DNA, CDR3 protein. D genes are given only for firm matches. Size is omitted from some rows. Given values are once, few, many or a class for expanded clones.

-	-	TRBJ2-1	TRBV20-1	TGCAGTGCAGGGCCCGTCCTCAATGAGCAGTTCTTC	CSAGPVLNEQFF
-	-	TRBJ2-5	TRBV5-1	TGCGCCAGCAGCTTGGGCCTCCTCCAAGAGACCCAGTACTTC	CASSLGLLQETQYF
-	-	TRBJ1-5	TRBV20-1	TGCAGTGCTAGACCGGGACAAAGCAATCAGCCCCAGCATTTT	CSARPGQSNQPQHF
-	-	TRBJ2-1	TRBV20-1	TGCAGTGCCCCGGACTATCAAAGCTCCTACAATGAGCAGTTCTTC	CSAPDYQSSYNEQFF
-	TRBD2	TRBJ2-3	TRBV4-3	TGCGCCAGCAGCCAAGATCGTGGGACTAGGTCGAATACGCAGTATTTT	CASSQDRGTRSNTQYF
-	-	TRBJ2-5	TRBV4-3	TGCGCCAGCAGCCAAGACTGGTCTAGCTCGACTGAGACCCAGTACTTC	CASSQDWSSSTETQYF
few	TRBD2	TRBJ2-7	TRBV20-1	TGCAGTGCTAAGGGACTAGCGGGGCGCTACGAGCAGTACTTC	CSAKGLAGRYEQYF
-	-	TRBJ2-1	TRBV7-2	TGTGCCAGCAGCTCCGGACCGATTCGTGGTGTTTACAATGAGCAGTTCTTC	CASSSGPIRGVYNEQFF
-	-	TRBJ2-3	TRBV6-1	TGTGCCAGTAGATTCGACAGGACCACAGATACGCAGTATTTT	CASRFDRTTDTQYF
-	TRBD1	TRBJ2-3	TRBV2	TGTGCCAGCAGTTTTCGGACAGGGCCGGGTCATACGCAGTATTTT	CASSFRTGPGHTQYF
-	-	TRBJ2-7	TRBV4-1	TGCGCCAGCAGCCAAGAATATTTACCGGGACGGCCATCAGTTCCGAGGTTCTTC	CASSQEYLPGRPSVPRFF
-	-	TRBJ1-5	TRBV4-1	TGCGCCAGCAGCCAAGATGGGGGGGGCAATCAGCCCCAGCATTTT	CASSQDGGGNQPQHF
few	-	TRBJ1-1	TRBV15	TGTGCCACCAGCAGAGATCGTCCAGGGGCCGGGACTGAAGCTTTCTTT	CATSRDRPGAGTEAFF
few	TRBD1	TRBJ1-1	TRBV6-6	TGTGCCAGCAGTAAGACAGGGACTGAAGCTTTCTTT	CASSKTGTEAFF
few	-	TRBJ1-1	TRBV6-5	TGTGCCAGCAGGGGTGGTGGCACTGAAGCTTTCTTT	CASRGGGTEAFF
many	TRBD1	TRBJ2-2	TRBV5-5	TGTGCCAGCAGCTACGTAGGGACAGCCAACACCGGGGAGCTGTTTTTT	CASSYVGTANTGELFF
few	TRBD2	TRBJ2-2	TRBV7-3	TGTGCCAGCAGGGGACTAGCGGGACGGTCCCCGAGGGAGCTGTTTTTT	CASRGLAGRSPRELFF
few	-	TRBJ1-2	TRBV20-1	TGCAGTGCTAGTAGGACCCATGGCTATGGCTACACCTTC	CSASRTHGYGYTF
many	-	TRBJ1-1	TRBV7-9	TGTGCCAGCAGCTTAGTCGTGGAGACTGAAGCTTTCTTT	CASSLVVETEAFF
-	TRBD2	TRBJ2-1	TRBV7-2	TGTGCCAGCAGCAGGCGGATTTCAGCGGGAGACAATGAGCAGTTCTTC	CASSRRISAGDNEQFF
few	TRBD1	TRBJ1-1	TRBV14	TGTGCCAGCAGCATCCCGACAGGGGTCTCTGAAGCTTTCTTT	CASSIPTGVSEAFF
-	-	TRBJ1-3	TRBV7-9	TGTGCCAGCAACCCCAGCCTCGGAAACTCTGGAAACACCATATATTTT	CASNPSLGNSGNTIYF
-	-	TRBJ2-7	TRBV20-1	TGCAGTGCTAGCTCAGGAGGGCGAAGCGAGCAGTACTTC	CSASSGGRSEQYF
few	-	TRBJ2-3	TRBV7-9	TGTGCCAGCAGCTTAGCGGGAGAGCATACGCAGTATTTT	CASSLAGEHTQYF
-	TRBD1	TRBJ2-2	TRBV6-2/TRBV6-3	TGTGCCAGCAGTCCCTACAGGGGGACCGGGGAGCTGTTTTTT	CASSPYRGTGELFF
few	-	TRBJ2-1	TRBV29-1	TGCAGCGTTGATTATTTCTCCCCCCCCTACAATGAGCAGTTCTTC	CSVDYFSPPYNEQFF
-	-	TRBJ2-7	TRBV20-1	TGCAGTGCTAGTAGTGGCAGGGTCGAGCAGTACTTC	CSASSGRVEQYF